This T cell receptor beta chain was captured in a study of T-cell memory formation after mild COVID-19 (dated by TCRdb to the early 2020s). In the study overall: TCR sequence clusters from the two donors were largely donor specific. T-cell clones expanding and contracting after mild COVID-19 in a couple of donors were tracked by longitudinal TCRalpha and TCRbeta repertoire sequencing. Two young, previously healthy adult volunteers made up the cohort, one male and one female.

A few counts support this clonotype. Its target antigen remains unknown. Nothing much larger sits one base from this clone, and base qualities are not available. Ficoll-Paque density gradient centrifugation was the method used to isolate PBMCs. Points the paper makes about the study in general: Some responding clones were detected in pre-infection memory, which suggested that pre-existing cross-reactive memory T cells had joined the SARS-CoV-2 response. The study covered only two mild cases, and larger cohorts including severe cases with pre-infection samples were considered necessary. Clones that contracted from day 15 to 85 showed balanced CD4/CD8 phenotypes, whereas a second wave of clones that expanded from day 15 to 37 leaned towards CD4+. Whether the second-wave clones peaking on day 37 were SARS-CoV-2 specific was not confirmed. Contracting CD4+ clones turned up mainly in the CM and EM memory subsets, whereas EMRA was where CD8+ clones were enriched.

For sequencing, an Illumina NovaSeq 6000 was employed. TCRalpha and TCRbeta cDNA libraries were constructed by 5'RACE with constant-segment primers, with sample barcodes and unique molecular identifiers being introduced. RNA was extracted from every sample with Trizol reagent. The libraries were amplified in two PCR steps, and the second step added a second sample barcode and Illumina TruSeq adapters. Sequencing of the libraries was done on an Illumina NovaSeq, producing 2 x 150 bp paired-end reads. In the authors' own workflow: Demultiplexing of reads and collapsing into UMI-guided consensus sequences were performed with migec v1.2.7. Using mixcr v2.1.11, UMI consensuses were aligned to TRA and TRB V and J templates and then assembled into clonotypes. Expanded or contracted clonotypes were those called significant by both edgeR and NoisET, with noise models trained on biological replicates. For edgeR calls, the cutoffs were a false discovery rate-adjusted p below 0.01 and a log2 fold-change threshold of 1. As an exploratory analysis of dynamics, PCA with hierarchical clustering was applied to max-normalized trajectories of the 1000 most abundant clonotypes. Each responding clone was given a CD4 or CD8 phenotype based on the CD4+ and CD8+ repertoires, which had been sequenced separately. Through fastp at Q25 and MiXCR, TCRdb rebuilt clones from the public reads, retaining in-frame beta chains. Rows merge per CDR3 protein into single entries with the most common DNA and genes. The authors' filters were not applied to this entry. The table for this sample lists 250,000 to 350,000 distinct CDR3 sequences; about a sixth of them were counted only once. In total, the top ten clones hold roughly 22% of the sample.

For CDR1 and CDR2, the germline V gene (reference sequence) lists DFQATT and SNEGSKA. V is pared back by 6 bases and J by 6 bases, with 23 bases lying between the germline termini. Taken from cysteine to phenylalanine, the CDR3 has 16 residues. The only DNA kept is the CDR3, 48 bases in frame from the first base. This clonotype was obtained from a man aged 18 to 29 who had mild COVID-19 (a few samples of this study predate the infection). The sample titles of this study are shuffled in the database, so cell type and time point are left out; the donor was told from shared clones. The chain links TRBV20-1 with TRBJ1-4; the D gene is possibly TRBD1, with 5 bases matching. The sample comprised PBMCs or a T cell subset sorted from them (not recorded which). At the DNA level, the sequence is TGCAGTGCCCTAGGTCCCCTCCCCCGGGGGGATGAAAAACTGTTTTTT. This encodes CSALGPLPRGDEKLFF.